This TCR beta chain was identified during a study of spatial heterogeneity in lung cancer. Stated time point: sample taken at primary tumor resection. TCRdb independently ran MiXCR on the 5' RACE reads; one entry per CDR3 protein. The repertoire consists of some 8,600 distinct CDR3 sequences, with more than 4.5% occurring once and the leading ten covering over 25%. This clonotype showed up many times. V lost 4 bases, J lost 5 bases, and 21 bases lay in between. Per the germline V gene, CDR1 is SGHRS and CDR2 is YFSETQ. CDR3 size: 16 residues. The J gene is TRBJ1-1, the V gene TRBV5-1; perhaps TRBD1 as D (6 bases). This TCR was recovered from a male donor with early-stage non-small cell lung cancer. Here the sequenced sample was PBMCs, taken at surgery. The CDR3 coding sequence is TGCGCCAGCAGCGAGTCACAGGGTTTGGTGCGGACTGAAGCTTTCTTT. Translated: CASSESQGLVRTEAFF.